The rows below give T cell receptor beta chains drawn from one sample of a study of T cell repertoires in cytomegalovirus infection. The antigens these receptors bind are not known. Via MiXCR, TCRdb re-called the reads, giving one row per CDR3 protein. This table has approximately 390,000 distinct CDR3 sequences, about 35% appearing once. The sample here was cultured PBMCs, taken from culture after CMV antigen stimulation. All receptors derive from a human donor in good health (CMV status not recorded). Some clones in this sample may be carry-over from other donors' samples. CDR3s include the opening cysteine and the closing phenylalanine or tryptophan. D genes are given only for firm matches. Size is omitted from some rows. Given values are once, few, many or a class for expanded clones.

D,J,size,V,DNA,CDR3
TRBD1,TRBJ2-7,NA,TRBV7-8,TGTGCCAGCAGACCCCGGGACAGGGGGCTACACGAGCAGTACTTC,CASRPRDRGLHEQYF
NA,TRBJ1-1,NA,TRBV10-3,TGTGCCTCGGGGGGGGCTTTGGCTTCTGAAGCTTTCTTT,CASGGALASEAFF
TRBD2,TRBJ2-1,few,TRBV24-1,TGTGCCACCCAGCGGGAGGGCCACGATGAGCAGTTCTTC,CATQREGHDEQFF
TRBD2,TRBJ2-1,NA,TRBV20-1,TGCAGTGCCAGCCTGTGGGCGGGAGCTAACAATGAGCAGTTCTTC,CSASLWAGANNEQFF
NA,TRBJ1-1,NA,TRBV29-1,TGCAGCGTTAACCGCCGCATGAACACTGAAGCTTTCTTT,CSVNRRMNTEAFF
NA,TRBJ2-2,NA,TRBV6-6,TGTGCCAGCAGCAGACCTAAAATCAGGGGTACCGGGGAGCTGTTTTTT,CASSRPKIRGTGELFF
TRBD2,TRBJ2-3,NA,TRBV20-1,TGCAGTGCTACGGGACTAGCGGGAGGGCCACGCACAGATACGCAGTATTTT,CSATGLAGGPRTDTQYF
NA,TRBJ1-3,NA,TRBV30,TGTGCCTGGAGTGTTGACAGGATAGGAAACACCATATATTTT,CAWSVDRIGNTIYF
TRBD1,TRBJ2-5,few,TRBV7-2,TGTGCCAGCAGCCAACAGCTGACAGGGGCCGAGGAGACCCAGTACTTC,CASSQQLTGAEETQYF
NA,TRBJ2-3,NA,TRBV28,TGTGCCAGCAGTTTGTTTCTACGAAGGGATACGCAGTATTTT,CASSLFLRRDTQYF
TRBD1,TRBJ2-7,few,TRBV5-1,TGCGCCAGCAGTTGGGACAGCTCCTACGAGCAGTACTTC,CASSWDSSYEQYF
NA,TRBJ2-1,NA,TRBV19,TGTGCCAGTAAAAAAGGTAGAAGCTCCTACAATGAGCAGTTCTTC,CASKKGRSSYNEQFF
NA,TRBJ1-5,once,TRBV27,TGTGCCAGCAGCTTTGACAGGAAGGGAGGTCAGCCCCAGCATTTT,CASSFDRKGGQPQHF
NA,TRBJ2-1,few,TRBV30,TGTGCCTGGAGTGTATTAGGAGCTGCCGACCTCAATGAGCAGTTCTTC,CAWSVLGAADLNEQFF
NA,TRBJ2-1,NA,TRBV5-1,TGCGCCAGCAGCTTGGCAATCGACGCCTACAATGAGCAGTTCTTC,CASSLAIDAYNEQFF
TRBD2,TRBJ2-3,NA,TRBV7-9,TGTGCCAGCAGCTCCGGGCTAGCGGTCACAGATACGCAGTATTTT,CASSSGLAVTDTQYF
TRBD1,TRBJ1-4,few,TRBV7-2,TGTGCCAGCAGCTACCCGGGACAGGGTCGTGAAAAACTGTTTTTT,CASSYPGQGREKLFF
TRBD1,TRBJ2-1,few,TRBV27,TGTGCCAGCAGTTACTCCCGGGACAGCTTCCTCTTCTCCTACAATGAGCAGTTCTTC,CASSYSRDSFLFSYNEQFF
TRBD2,TRBJ2-1,NA,TRBV12-3/TRBV12-4,TGTGCCAGCAGTTCTCGCGGGAGCAGTAAGATTATGGGGTATCGCAATGAGCAGTTCTTC,CASSSRGSSKIMGYRNEQFF
TRBD1,TRBJ2-1,few,TRBV7-2,TGTGCCAGCAGCTTATCCAAAAATATCGGGACAGGGGGCCGGTACAATGAGCAGTTCTTC,CASSLSKNIGTGGRYNEQFF
TRBD2,TRBJ2-3,NA,TRBV5-1,TGCGCCAGCAGCTCCGGGACTAGGACAGATACGCAGTATTTT,CASSSGTRTDTQYF
NA,TRBJ1-1,once,TRBV19,TGTGCCAGTAGGACCACAGCGAACACTGAAGCTTTCTTT,CASRTTANTEAFF
TRBD1,TRBJ1-3,NA,TRBV5-1,TGCGCCAGCAGCCATGGGACAGGGCCAAACACCATATATTTT,CASSHGTGPNTIYF
NA,TRBJ2-7,NA,TRBV12-3/TRBV12-4,TGTGCCAGCAGTTTGACGTTCGAGCAGTACTTC,CASSLTFEQYF
TRBD2,TRBJ2-1,NA,TRBV7-9,TGTGCCAGCAGGGAGGGCCTGACTAGCGTTTACAATCACCCCAATGAGCAGTTCTTC,CASREGLTSVYNHPNEQFF
NA,TRBJ1-4,few,TRBV10-3,TGTGCCATCAAAAACGGACAGATGGGCGAAAAACTGTTTTTT,CAIKNGQMGEKLFF
NA,TRBJ1-5,many,TRBV7-2,TGTGCCAGCACCCCCTCTCTGGGGGGCAATCAGCCCCAGCATTTT,CASTPSLGGNQPQHF
TRBD2,TRBJ2-1,few,TRBV6-6,TGTGCCAGCAGTTACTCGAGCGCTAGCGGTGAGATGTCAACCTACAATGAGCAGTTCTTC,CASSYSSASGEMSTYNEQFF
TRBD1,TRBJ1-4,NA,TRBV19,TGTGCCAGTAGTCGCCGGATACAGGGGTTAGGAAAACTGTTTTTT,CASSRRIQGLGKLFF
NA,TRBJ1-1,NA,TRBV7-2,TGTGCCAGCAGCTTAGATAGGGGTAGGTCCACTGAAGCTTTCTTT,CASSLDRGRSTEAFF
NA,TRBJ2-5,NA,TRBV20-1,TGCAGTGCTAGAGTTCTGGCAGCACAAGAGACCCAGTACTTC,CSARVLAAQETQYF
TRBD2,TRBJ2-1,many,TRBV29-1,TGCAGCGTTGAAAAGGGAGCTAGCGGCGTAAACTTCAATGAGCAGTTCTTC,CSVEKGASGVNFNEQFF
TRBD2,TRBJ2-3,many,TRBV5-1,TGCGCCAGCAGCTTGTGGCTAGCGGCAGATACGCAGTATTTT,CASSLWLAADTQYF
NA,TRBJ1-6,once,TRBV30,TGTGCCTGGAGTCTAGAGGGGGATTCACCCCTCCACTTT,CAWSLEGDSPLHF